In this sample, the clone carrying this T cell receptor (beta chain) turned up a few times. Enrolled through a virtual design, the participants were between roughly 18 and 90 years of age and came from about two dozen US areas. The study recruited exposed participants who had met a COVID-19 case within 2 weeks before entry. The data derive from a study of blood T cell repertoires in COVID-19. Across the study: Some COVID-19 samples were acute and others convalescent; all came from the United States, Italy and Spain.

Source study methods: The assay estimated nucleated cells by amplifying reference gene primers. Sequenced by immunoSEQ multiplex PCR; TCRdb stores in-frame clones only, minus some. V and J calls and clone size are those listed in that table; D and trimming were worked out from the DNA. The sample yields under 250,000 clones, approximately 83% seen once. CDR3 length: 18 residues. Looked up from germline, CDR1 is LNHDA and CDR2 is SQIVND (reference sequence). The J segment lost 4 bases and the V segment lost 1 base, leaving 5 bases of the junction unmatched. Sequencing was performed on PBMCs or T cells enriched from blood (not recorded which). The clonotype was recovered from a woman aged 40 to 50 who had been exposed to COVID-19. The genes are TRBV19 and TRBJ2-1; 15 bases align to TRBD2. The CDR3 reads CASSIVEGTSGGYNEQFF. CDR3 in DNA: TGTGCCAGTAGTATAGTGGAAGGGACTAGCGGGGGGTACAATGAGCAGTTCTTC.